Listed here are 8 T cell receptor beta chains from one sample, sequenced in a study of identical twins. MiXCR was run by TCRdb on the 5' RACE reads, yielding one entry per CDR3 protein. This sample has 450,000 or so distinct CDR3 sequences, with around 24% found just once. This sample also belongs to another study, concerning T cells expressing NK-cell markers.

The source material was CD4+ T cells sorted from blood. These receptors came from a woman under 30 in good health.

This clonotype was seen ten or more times. This chain uses TRBV12-3 or TRBV12-4 with TRBJ2-2; perhaps D is TRBD1 or TRBD2 (5 bases each). The CDR3 has 13 amino acids. V gave up 5 bases and J gave up 6 bases, with 10 bases separating them. The CDR3 sequence: CASSPRGAGELFF. The CDR3 DNA follows: TGTGCCAGCAGTCCCCGAGGGGCCGGGGAGCTGTTTTTT.

J is TRBJ2-7 and V is TRBV10-3; weak D call: TRBD1 (5 bases). The germline CDR1 and CDR2 sequences are ENHRY and SYGVKD. Trimming cost V 2 bases and J 5 bases, with 16 bases left between them. CDR3 size: 15 residues. DNA for the CDR3: TGTGCCATCAGTGAGCTTGGGGCGATCGCCCACGAGCAGTACTTC. Translating it yields CAISELGAIAHEQYF.

The chain employs TRBV7-9 and TRBJ2-3, with D unclear. CDR1 SEHNR and CDR2 FQNEAQ come from the germline V gene (reference sequence). CDR3 length equals 12 residues. Trimming left V 5 bases short and J 3 bases short, with 6 bases between. The CDR3 loop reads CASSLQTDTQYF. In DNA form, the CDR3 reads TGTGCCAGCAGCCTACAGACAGATACGCAGTATTTT.

This clonotype has just a few counts. This sequence joins TRBV27 and TRBJ2-2; D is unclear. This CDR3 contains 14 residues. Germline CDR1 reads MNHEY; CDR2 reads SMNVEV (reference sequence). V lost 5 bases, J lost 4 bases, and 11 bases lay in between. CDR3 amino acids: CASSSAARTGELFF. The DNA for the CDR3 is TGTGCCAGCAGTAGCGCGGCTCGCACCGGGGAGCTGTTTTTT.

CDR3 coding DNA: TGTGCCAGCAGCCAAAGGGGGTTTTACGAGCAGTACTTC. Translating it yields CASSQRGFYEQYF. The genes are TRBV7-2 and TRBJ2-7; tentative D call: TRBD1 (6 bases). This CDR3 is built from 13 residues. V lost 5 bases and J 4 bases, leaving 12 bases between the germline ends. CDR1 SGHTA and CDR2 FQGNSA come from the germline V gene.

V and J are TRBV3-1 and TRBJ2-7; 9 bases fit TRBD1. The CDR3 consists of 15 residues. After removal of 2 bases from V and 6 bases from J, the junction contained 8 bases not matched to a gene. Germline values: CDR1 LGHDT, CDR2 YNNKEL (reference sequence). The CDR3 DNA sequence: TGTGCCAGCAGCCAACTCCTGACAGGGGGTGGCGAGCAGTACTTC. As protein: CASSQLLTGGGEQYF.

The J gene is TRBJ2-7, the V gene TRBV25-1; D remains unclear. The germline CDR1 and CDR2 sequences are MGHDK and SYGVNS. Trimming stripped 0 bases from V and 2 bases from J, with 8 bases between. The CDR3 has 14 residues. CDR3 DNA: TGTGCCAGCAGTGAATACGGCTTTACCTACGAGCAGTACTTC. Translating it yields CASSEYGFTYEQYF.

The rearrangement uses TRBV7-2 and TRBJ2-7; the match to TRBD2 covers 12 bases. V shed 5 bases and J 1 base; nucleotides not matched to a gene: 3. This CDR3 region has 15 residues. From germline, CDR1 is SGHTA and CDR2 FQGNSA. DNA for the CDR3: TGTGCCAGCAGCCAGACTAGCGGGAGATCCTACGAGCAGTACTTC. Encoded protein: CASSQTSGRSYEQYF.